Below, 18 T cell receptor beta chains from the same sample are listed, as sequenced in a study of T cell responses to AZD1222 COVID-19 vaccine. Profiled with immunoSEQ multiplex PCR; TCRdb holds only in-frame clones, not every one. The sample holds some 89,000 clones, 90% seen once. The sample was peripheral blood, taken on day 0 of AZD1222 vaccination. These receptor sequences come from an adult in good health.

This chain joins TRBV5-1 and TRBJ2-1; D is possibly TRBD1 or TRBD2 (5 bases each). Germline CDR1 SGHRS, CDR2 YFSETQ. This CDR3 has 13 residues. The ends were cut back, 5 bases at V and 3 bases at J, with 9 bases in the middle. For the CDR3, the DNA is TGCGCCAGCAGAGAGGGGAACTACAATGAGCAGTTCTTC. Protein: CASREGNYNEQFF.

This clone has just one count. This chain connects TRBV18 to TRBJ2-5; D perhaps matches TRBD2 (6 bases). Germline assignment: CDR1 KGHSH and CDR2 LQKENI. The V end was cut by 3 bases, the J end by 3 bases, with 8 bases between. The CDR3 has 13 residues. CDR3 sequence reads: CASSPGLKETQYF. CDR3 coding DNA: TGTGCCAGCTCACCGGGACTTAAAGAGACCCAGTACTTC.

The chain joins TRBV7-2 to TRBJ1-5; tentative D call: TRBD1 (5 bases). Trimming removed 1 base at V and 6 bases at J, with 13 bases between. Germline V lookup: CDR1 SGHTA, CDR2 FQGNSA. The CDR3 is 15 residues long. CDR3 region: CASSLVFGASQPQHF. As DNA, the CDR3 is TGTGCCAGCAGCTTAGTGTTCGGGGCCAGTCAGCCCCAGCATTTT.

The rearrangement uses TRBV19 and TRBJ2-5; D not certain. The germline V and J ends were trimmed by 5 bases and 3 bases, with 13 bases remaining between them. In germline, CDR1 is LNHDA, CDR2 SQIVND (reference sequence). The CDR3 sequence is 14 residues long. CDR3 DNA sequence: TGTGCCAGTAGTTATGGGCTTGCAGAAGAGACCCAGTACTTC. This translates into CASSYGLAEETQYF.

For this clone: An end of the junction differs from the germline gene, which may be a read error. The CDR3 region is CSVEGTSGTYEQYF. The DNA for the CDR3 is TGCAGCGTCGAAGGGACTAGCGGTACCTACGAGCAGTACTTC. The rearrangement links TRBV29-1 to TRBJ2-7, with 11 bases fitting TRBD2. Looked up from germline, CDR1 is SQVTM and CDR2 is ANQGSEA. CDR3 length equals 14 residues.

This chain links TRBV4-1 with TRBJ1-1, with no clear D. With 1 base removed from V and 0 bases from J, the gap between germline ends came to 9 bases. Germline CDR1 and CDR2: MGHRA and YSYEKL. CDR3 length: 15 residues. This chain's CDR3 is CASSQVQTMNTEAFF. The CDR3 DNA sequence: TGCGCCAGCAGCCAAGTACAGACGATGAACACTGAAGCTTTCTTT.

This clone came up once. The rearrangement uses TRBV28 and TRBJ2-6; D gene unclear. The V end lost 5 bases, the J end lost 0 bases, and 2 bases lay between the germline ends. Germline assignment: CDR1 MDHEN and CDR2 SYDVKM. The CDR3 extends over 13 amino acids. The CDR3 bases are TGTGCCAGCAGTACCTCTGGGGCCAACGTCCTGACTTTC. Its protein is CASSTSGANVLTF.

The J gene is TRBJ2-3, the V gene TRBV11-2; D is undetermined. Germline assignment: CDR1 SGHAT and CDR2 FQNNGV. CDR3 size: 16 residues. V dropped 0 bases and J dropped 5 bases, with 15 bases sitting between them. The CDR3 protein is CASSLDFGTHLDTQYF. In nucleotides, the CDR3 is TGTGCCAGCAGCTTAGATTTCGGAACACACTTAGATACGCAGTATTTT.

The chain is built from TRBV7-6 and TRBJ1-2; the match to TRBD1 covers 8 bases. This CDR3 spans 16 amino acids. The germline V gene has CDR1 SGHVS and CDR2 FNYEAQ. V trimming: 0 bases; J trimming: 7 bases; junction bases outside the gene matches: 10. CDR3 protein: CASSLAPGSGQGGYTF. The CDR3 coding sequence is TGTGCCAGCAGCTTAGCGCCGGGGTCAGGACAGGGTGGCTACACCTTC.

The V gene is TRBV6-5, the J gene TRBJ2-6, with a weak D call TRBD1 (6 bases). Germline lookup yields CDR1 MNHEY and CDR2 SVGAGI. The CDR3 contains 15 residues. V dropped 0 bases and J dropped 4 bases, with 7 bases sitting between them. CDR3: CASSYSTGGANVLTF. DNA of the CDR3: TGTGCCAGCAGTTACTCGACAGGCGGGGCCAACGTCCTGACTTTC.

The J gene is TRBJ2-7, the V gene TRBV2, with 7 nucleotides matching TRBD2. Germline V gene data show CDR1 as SNHLY and CDR2 as FYNNEI. The CDR3 runs to 12 residues. With 11 bases clipped from V and 4 bases from J, the junction kept 8 bases outside the gene matches. CDR3 sequence (DNA): TGTGCCGGGGTCAGCGGGATTTACGAGCAGTACTTC. Protein sequence: CAGVSGIYEQYF.

The rearrangement uses TRBV7-2 and TRBJ1-4; possibly TRBD1 for D (5 bases). Trimming took 5 bases from V and 6 from J, leaving 16 bases between them. CDR1 is SGHTA and CDR2 is FQGNSA in the germline V gene. The CDR3 is made up of 15 amino acids. The CDR3 region has the DNA TGTGCCAGCAGCACCGGTCCGGGGGGGGATGAAAAACTGTTTTTT. This codes for CASSTGPGGDEKLFF.

The chain links TRBV2 to TRBJ2-1; D is unclear. The CDR3 is made up of 12 amino acids. Germline V gives CDR1 SNHLY, CDR2 FYNNEI. Trimming stripped 2 bases from V and 9 bases from J, with 8 bases between. This CDR3 reads CASSESIFEQFF. For the CDR3, the DNA is TGTGCCAGCAGTGAATCTATTTTTGAGCAGTTCTTC.

The chain carries TRBV9 and TRBJ2-1, with 10 bases that match TRBD1. This CDR3 comprises 14 residues. After removal of 3 bases from V and 8 bases from J, the junction contained 5 bases not matched to a gene. Germline CDR1 reads SGDLS; CDR2 reads YYNGEE. The CDR3 loop reads CASSGDRGLDEQFF. The CDR3 nucleotides read TGTGCCAGCAGCGGAGACAGGGGGCTGGATGAGCAGTTCTTC.

This chain links TRBV11-2 with TRBJ1-1; 7 bases are shared with TRBD1. CDR3 size: 14 residues. Germline V gives CDR1 SGHAT, CDR2 FQNNGV. Trimming removed 4 bases from V and 4 bases from J; junction bases left unmatched: 6. The CDR3 is CASSYRQGITEAFF. The DNA of the CDR3 is TGTGCCAGCAGCTATCGACAGGGTATCACTGAAGCTTTCTTT.

V is TRBV9 and J is TRBJ2-2; D possibly uses TRBD1 or TRBD2 (5 bases each). CDR3 size: 15 residues. V was cut by 0 bases and J by 5 bases, with 11 bases left in between. Germline CDR1 SGDLS, CDR2 YYNGEE. The CDR3 here is CASSVGQGGTGELFF. The CDR3 DNA follows: TGTGCCAGCAGCGTAGGGCAGGGCGGGACCGGGGAGCTGTTTTTT.

CDR3 DNA: TGTGCCAGCAGCAGACTAGCGGGGGCCTACAATGAGCAGTTCTTC. Residues: CASSRLAGAYNEQFF. The chain couples TRBV6-5 to TRBJ2-1, with TRBD2 matching 12 bases. The CDR3 consists of 15 residues. The V gene's germline CDR1 is MNHEY and CDR2 SVGAGI. Trimming removed 6 bases from V and 2 bases from J; junction bases left unmatched: 2.

The chain employs TRBV6-5 and TRBJ1-1; D is perhaps TRBD1 (6 bases). With 4 bases removed from V and 1 base from J, the gap between germline ends came to 10 bases. Germline V lookup: CDR1 MNHEY, CDR2 SVGAGI. The CDR3 runs to 14 residues. This CDR3 reads CASSLGHENTEAFF. The CDR3 nucleotides are TGTGCCAGCAGTTTGGGACACGAGAACACTGAAGCTTTCTTT.